This T cell receptor (beta chain) was recorded in a study of cytomegalovirus exposure and HLA in healthy donors. Study-wide results and limits: Per a later analysis, about 18,000 TCR beta sequences showed association with HLA alleles at 0.05 false discovery rate.

PCR used 60 Vbeta primers and 13 Jbeta primers. Some clones are missing from TCRdb's copy, which holds only in-frame ones; the method was immunoSEQ multiplex PCR. The data hold under 150,000 clones, with 80% to 90% observed a single time. This clone was observed a handful of times. The antigen is unknown. Germline CDR1 is SGHRS and CDR2 is YFSETQ. The junction had 3 bases not matched to a gene; V was cut back by 0 bases and J by 7 bases. This CDR3 region has 14 residues. The chain carries TRBV5-1 and TRBJ1-2; 10 bases match TRBD1. This clonotype was sampled from a woman aged 40-49 years in good health and CMV-seropositive. Material: PBMCs. The CDR3 nucleotides are TGCGCCAGCAGCTTGGGAGGGACAGGGGTTGGCTACACCTTC. This codes for CASSLGGTGVGYTF.